These 3 T cell receptor beta chains were sequenced from one sample in a study of blood T cell repertoires in COVID-19. Data came from immunoSEQ multiplex PCR; TCRdb stores just in-frame clones and leaves some out. Here the sample spans some 360,000 clones, more than 75% being singletons. Sequences were obtained from peripheral blood. These receptors were collected from a woman aged 60-75 years with COVID-19, enrolled during active disease.

The chain links TRBV18 to TRBJ1-1; maybe TRBD1 (5 bases). V gave up 3 bases and J gave up 2 bases, with 13 bases separating them. This CDR3 region has 15 residues. Looked up from germline, CDR1 is KGHSH and CDR2 is LQKENI. The CDR3 reads CASSPISQGNTEAFF. CDR3 bases: TGTGCCAGCTCACCTATCTCCCAGGGTAACACTGAAGCTTTCTTT.

The J gene is TRBJ2-3, the V gene TRBV4-1; 11 bases align to TRBD2. The ends lost 3 bases at V and 0 bases at J; junction bases unmatched: 8. Germline V lookup: CDR1 MGHRA, CDR2 YSYEKL. The CDR3 consists of 18 residues. CDR3 loop: CASSQIAGGPGSTDTQYF. The CDR3 nucleotides read TGCGCCAGCAGCCAGATAGCGGGGGGGCCCGGTAGCACAGATACGCAGTATTTT.

The V and J genes are TRBV19 and TRBJ1-2, with 8 nucleotides matching TRBD1. V lost 5 bases, J lost 3 bases, and 5 bases stayed unmatched. Per germline, CDR1 LNHDA and CDR2 SQIVND (reference sequence). The CDR3 consists of 14 residues. The CDR3 coding sequence is TGTGCCAGTAGTGTGGACAGGGTTTACTATGGCTACACCTTC. It encodes CASSVDRVYYGYTF.